This TCR beta chain was profiled in a study of a mutant IDH1 vaccine in newly diagnosed glioma. About the study: The earlier regimen, radiotherapy, temozolomide, or both, was most often both.

Time point here: week 47, end of study. Vaccination comprised doses that each held 300 ug of mutant IDH1 20-mer peptide, plus topical imiquimod. A note on this clone: Its antigen is still unknown.

Some clones are missing from TCRdb's copy, which holds only in-frame ones; the method was immunoSEQ multiplex PCR. The profile shows some 50,000 clones, about 61% of them singletons. The length of the CDR3 is 14 residues. Trimming at V came to 7 bases and at J to 7 bases, leaving 13 bases not matched to a gene. Per the germline V gene, CDR1 is SNHLY and CDR2 is FYNNEI. The chain combines TRBV2 with TRBJ2-7, with 7 bases identical to TRBD2. The sample here was peripheral blood mononuclear cells (PBMCs), taken from a glioma patient whose treatment included an IDH1 peptide vaccine. The clonotype originates from a man between 40 and 49 years old with glioma. Some clones in this sample may be carry-over from other donors' samples. The CDR3 DNA reads as TGTGCCAGCACCCCAACTAGACTAGCTGGTGAGCAGTACTTC. The encoded protein is CASTPTRLAGEQYF.